This passage covers 6 T cell receptor beta chains from one sample sequenced in a study of T cells in Graves' hyperthyroidism and ophthalmopathy. Researchers took RNA transcripts and amplified the TCR beta CDR3 regions from them. First-round RT-PCR of the TCR CDR3 relied on the HTBI primer set. From the multiplex PCR reads, TCRdb called clonotypes with MiXCR, one entry per CDR3 protein. The sample consists of a few hundred thousand distinct CDR3 sequences, approximately 14% of them appearing once. Source material: blood. These TCRs come from a woman under 30 with Graves' hyperthyroidism.

The rearrangement joins TRBV25-1 to TRBJ1-6; D may be TRBD1 (6 bases). The V gene lost 4 bases and the J gene lost 5 bases, with 15 bases spanning the gap. The CDR3 loop spans 16 amino acids. The germline gives CDR1 MGHDK, CDR2 SYGVNS. The CDR3 region has the DNA TGTGCCAGCAGTGTCCCAGGGGCGCCCGATAATTCACCCCTCCACTTT. Protein sequence: CASSVPGAPDNSPLHF. The complete variable domain, with remaining parts taken from reference TRBV25-1 and TRBJ1-6, reads EADIYQTPRYLVIGTGKKITLECSQTMGHDKMYWYQQDPGMELHLIHYSYGVNSTEKGDLSSESTVSRIRTEHFPLTLESARPSHTSQYLCASSVPGAPDNSPLHFGNGTRLTVT.

This clonotype was seen many times. This rearrangement joins TRBV12-3 or TRBV12-4 to TRBJ1-2, with 7 bases aligning to TRBD1. V lost 3 bases and J lost 8; bases outside the gene matches: 12. The CDR3 spans 15 residues. The CDR3 nucleotides read TGTGCCAGCAGTTTCCCCCGGACAGGAGAGTTCGGCTACACCTTC. Protein: CASSFPRTGEFGYTF.

This clonotype was seen only once. The chain carries TRBV27 and TRBJ2-7; perhaps TRBD2 as D (5 bases). CDR1 is MNHEY and CDR2 is SMNVEV in the germline V gene (reference sequence). There are 15 residues in the CDR3. Trimming took off 2 bases at V and 2 bases at J, with 13 bases between the two ends. The CDR3 loop reads CASSLLAPSAYEQYF. In DNA form, the CDR3 reads TGTGCCAGCAGTTTACTAGCCCCGAGCGCCTACGAGCAGTACTTC.

There are many counts of this clonotype. The chain recombines TRBV12-3 or TRBV12-4 with TRBJ1-1; D call uncertain. This CDR3 region has 14 residues. V lost 7 bases and J lost 5, with 17 bases in between. The CDR3, as DNA: TGTGCCAGCACCGAGAGGGCAGGTCGAACTGAAGCTTTCTTT. The encoded protein is CASTERAGRTEAFF.

This clonotype was counted a single time. The chain joins TRBV5-5 to TRBJ1-2; possibly TRBD1 for D (6 bases). The CDR3 covers 14 residues. Trimming left V 5 bases short and J 9 bases short, with 20 bases between. In germline, CDR1 is SGHKS, CDR2 YYEKEE (reference sequence). CDR3 in DNA: TGTGCCAGCAGTCGAAGGGAGGGGGGCCATAGCTACACCTTC. This translates into CASSRREGGHSYTF.

This clonotype has a count of ten or more. V and J are TRBV11-2 and TRBJ2-1; D uncertain. Germline values: CDR1 SGHAT, CDR2 FQNNGV. This CDR3 is built from 11 residues. Trimming left V 4 bases short and J 10 bases short, with 8 bases between. The DNA of the CDR3 is TGTGCCAGCAGCTCAGCTGTGGAGCAGTTCTTC. Translating gives CASSSAVEQFF. Full variable domain (rest looked up from reference TRBV11-2 and TRBJ2-1): EAGVAQSPRYKIIEKRQSVAFWCNPISGHATLYWYQQILGQGPKLLIQFQNNGVVDDSQLPKDRFSAERLKGVDSTLKIQPAKLEDSAVYLCASSSAVEQFFGPGTRLTVL.